This TCR beta chain was observed in a study of T cell responses to AZD1222 COVID-19 vaccine. TCRdb keeps only in-frame clones here, not all; method: immunoSEQ multiplex PCR. The top ten hold 6.5% to 8.5% of the sample, which has around 91,000 clones, roughly nine tenths seen once. This clonotype originated in an adult who received the AZD1222 COVID-19 vaccine. The sequencing used peripheral blood, collected 28 days after the second AZD1222 dose.

DNA of the CDR3: TGTGCCAGCAGTAGTTGGTGGGGGCGCGGGGAGACCCAGTACTTC. This translates into CASSSWWGRGETQYF. The V gene is TRBV9, the J gene TRBJ2-5; maybe TRBD1 (6 bases). The V gene's germline CDR1 is SGDLS and CDR2 YYNGEE. With 5 bases removed from V and 5 bases from J, the gap between germline ends came to 19 bases. The CDR3 spans 15 residues.